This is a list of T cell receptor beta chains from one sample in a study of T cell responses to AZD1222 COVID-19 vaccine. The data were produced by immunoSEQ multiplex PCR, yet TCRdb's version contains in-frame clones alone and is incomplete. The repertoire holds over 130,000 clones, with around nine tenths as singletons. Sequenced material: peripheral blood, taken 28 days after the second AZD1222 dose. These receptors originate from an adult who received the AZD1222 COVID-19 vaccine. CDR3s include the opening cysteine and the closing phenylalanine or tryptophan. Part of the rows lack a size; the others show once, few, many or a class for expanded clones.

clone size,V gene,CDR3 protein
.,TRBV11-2,CASSFPAGPRNEQFF
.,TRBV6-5,CASSHQGLTAYEQYF
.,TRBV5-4,CASSEGRGEAFF
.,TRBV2,CASSEVAYEQYF
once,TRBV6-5,CAITNLGVGEQYF
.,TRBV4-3,CASSQDWAGGPQETQYF
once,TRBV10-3,CAISERGIYGYTF
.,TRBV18,CASLIQAYTEAFF
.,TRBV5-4,CASSTDSYYEQYF
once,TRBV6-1,CASSELFGEGPGNTIYF
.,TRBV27,CASSLAAPGQGWVGYEKLFF
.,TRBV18,CASSPRGARNTGELFF
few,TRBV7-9,CASSRTGADSPLHF
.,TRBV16,CASSQSSGFQAFF
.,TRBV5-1,CASSFTPAGGKNTQYF
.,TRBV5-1,CASRLTTVNTEAFF
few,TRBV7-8,CASSLMGRGQDEKLFF
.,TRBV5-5,CASSLTGHEQFF
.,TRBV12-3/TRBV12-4,CASSPTGYNEQFF
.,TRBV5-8,CATTPRGHTEAFF
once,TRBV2,CASSGEGANVLTF
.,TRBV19,CASSTYGGGNEQYF
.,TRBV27,CASSSGLAGGHWNEQFF
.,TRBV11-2,CASSLGASSYNEQFF
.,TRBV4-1,CASSKVREEPQHF
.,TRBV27,CASSFSNQPQHF
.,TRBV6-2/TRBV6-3,CASSRVRDTQYF
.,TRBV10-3,CAARDGSNIQYF
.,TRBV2,CASSEAGGSNYGYTF
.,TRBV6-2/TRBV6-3,CASSWGATENPYEQYF
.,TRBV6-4,CASSSSAGGNSPLHF
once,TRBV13,CASSFWTGGEAFF
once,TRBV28,CASSLLGGPLAVGQPQHF
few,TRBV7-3,CASSPQGAITEAFF